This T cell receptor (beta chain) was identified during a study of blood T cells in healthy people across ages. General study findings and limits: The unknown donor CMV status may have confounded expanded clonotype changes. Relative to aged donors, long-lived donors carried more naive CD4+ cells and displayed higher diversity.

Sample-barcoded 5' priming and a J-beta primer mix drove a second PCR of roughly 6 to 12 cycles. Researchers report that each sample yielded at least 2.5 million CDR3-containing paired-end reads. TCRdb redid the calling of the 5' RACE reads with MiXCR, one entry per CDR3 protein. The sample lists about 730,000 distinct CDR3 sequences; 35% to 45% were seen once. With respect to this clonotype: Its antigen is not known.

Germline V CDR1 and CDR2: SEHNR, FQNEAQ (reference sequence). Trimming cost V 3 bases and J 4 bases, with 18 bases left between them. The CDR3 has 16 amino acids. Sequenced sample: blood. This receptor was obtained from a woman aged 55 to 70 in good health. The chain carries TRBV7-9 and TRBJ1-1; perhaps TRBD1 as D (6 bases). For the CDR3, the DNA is TGTGCCAGCAGCTTGTTGGGGGGCGGAATGGGCACTGAAGCTTTCTTT. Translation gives CASSLLGGGMGTEAFF.